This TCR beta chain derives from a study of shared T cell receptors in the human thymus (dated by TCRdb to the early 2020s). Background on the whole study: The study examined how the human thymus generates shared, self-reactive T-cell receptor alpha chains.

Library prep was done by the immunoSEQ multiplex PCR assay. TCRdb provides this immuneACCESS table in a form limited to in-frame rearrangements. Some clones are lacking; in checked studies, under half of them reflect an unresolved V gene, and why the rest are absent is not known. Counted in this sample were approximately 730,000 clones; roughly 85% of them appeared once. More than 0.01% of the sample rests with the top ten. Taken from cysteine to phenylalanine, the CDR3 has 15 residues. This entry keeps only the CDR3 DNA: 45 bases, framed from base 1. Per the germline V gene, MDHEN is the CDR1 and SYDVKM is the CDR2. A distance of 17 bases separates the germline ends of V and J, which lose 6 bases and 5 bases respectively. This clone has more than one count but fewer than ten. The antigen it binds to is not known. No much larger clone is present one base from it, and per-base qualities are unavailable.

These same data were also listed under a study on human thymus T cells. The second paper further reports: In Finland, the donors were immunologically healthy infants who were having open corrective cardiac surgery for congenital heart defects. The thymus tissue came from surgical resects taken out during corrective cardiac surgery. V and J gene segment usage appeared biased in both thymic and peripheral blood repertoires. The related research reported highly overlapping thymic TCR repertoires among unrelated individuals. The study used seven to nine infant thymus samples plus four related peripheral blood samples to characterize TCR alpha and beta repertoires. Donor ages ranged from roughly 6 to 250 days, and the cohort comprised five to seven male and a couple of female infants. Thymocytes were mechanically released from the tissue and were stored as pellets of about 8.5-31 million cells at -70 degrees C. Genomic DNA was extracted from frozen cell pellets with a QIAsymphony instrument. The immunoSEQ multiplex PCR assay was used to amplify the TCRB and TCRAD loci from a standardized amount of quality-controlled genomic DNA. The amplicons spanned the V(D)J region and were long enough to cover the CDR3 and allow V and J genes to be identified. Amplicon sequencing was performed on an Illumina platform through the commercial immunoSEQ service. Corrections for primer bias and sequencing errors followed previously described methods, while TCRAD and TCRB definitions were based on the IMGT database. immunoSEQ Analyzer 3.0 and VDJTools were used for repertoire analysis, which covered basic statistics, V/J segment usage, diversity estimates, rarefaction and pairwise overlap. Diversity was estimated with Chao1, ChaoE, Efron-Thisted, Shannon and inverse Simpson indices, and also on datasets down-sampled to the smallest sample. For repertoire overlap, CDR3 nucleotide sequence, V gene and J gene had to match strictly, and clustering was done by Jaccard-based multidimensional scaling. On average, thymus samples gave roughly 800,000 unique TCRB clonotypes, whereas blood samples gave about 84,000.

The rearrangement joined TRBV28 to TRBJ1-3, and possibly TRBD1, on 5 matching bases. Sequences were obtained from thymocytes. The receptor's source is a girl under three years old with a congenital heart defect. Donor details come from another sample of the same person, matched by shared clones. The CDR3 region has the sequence CASSLGGDWRNTIYF. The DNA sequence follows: TGTGCCAGCAGCCTCGGGGGGGACTGGAGAAACACCATATATTTT.